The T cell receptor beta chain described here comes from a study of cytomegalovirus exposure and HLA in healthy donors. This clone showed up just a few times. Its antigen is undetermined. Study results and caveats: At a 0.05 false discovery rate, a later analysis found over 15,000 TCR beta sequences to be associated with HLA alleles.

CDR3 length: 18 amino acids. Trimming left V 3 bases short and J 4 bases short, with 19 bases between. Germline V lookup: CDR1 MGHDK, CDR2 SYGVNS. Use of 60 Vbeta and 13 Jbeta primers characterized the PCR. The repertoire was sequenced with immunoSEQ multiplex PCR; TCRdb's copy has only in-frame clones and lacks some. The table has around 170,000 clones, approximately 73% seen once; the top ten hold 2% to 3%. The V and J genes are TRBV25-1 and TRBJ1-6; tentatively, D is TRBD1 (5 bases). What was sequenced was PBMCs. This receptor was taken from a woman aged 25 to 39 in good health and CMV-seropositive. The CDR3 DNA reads TGTGCCAGCAGTGACGGAGAGATCCCTCAGGGATATAATTCACCCCTCCACTTT. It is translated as CASSDGEIPQGYNSPLHF.